The clone carrying this T cell receptor (beta chain) was observed a handful of times. The antigen is undetermined. In germline, CDR1 is MNHNS, CDR2 SASEGT. V lost 4 bases and J 6 bases, leaving 13 bases between the germline ends. This CDR3 has 14 residues. PCR employed 60 Vbeta and 13 Jbeta primers. TCRdb's copy holds only in-frame clones and misses some; the assay was immunoSEQ multiplex PCR. The sample carries about 110,000 clones, roughly 82% recorded once. The sample comes from a study of cytomegalovirus exposure and HLA in healthy donors. Study background: The study's early data release held around 85 million unique TCRs from HLA-typed donors. Study findings and constraints: An analysis that came later showed most CMV-associated TCR beta chains appearing HLA-restricted.

The sample consisted of PBMCs. This sequence was found in a man aged 45-65 years in good health and CMV-seronegative. J is TRBJ1-5 and V is TRBV6-1; unclear D gene. The CDR3 loop reads CASSASIVRQPQHF. The DNA of the CDR3 is TGTGCCAGCAGTGCCTCGATAGTGCGTCAGCCCCAGCATTTT.